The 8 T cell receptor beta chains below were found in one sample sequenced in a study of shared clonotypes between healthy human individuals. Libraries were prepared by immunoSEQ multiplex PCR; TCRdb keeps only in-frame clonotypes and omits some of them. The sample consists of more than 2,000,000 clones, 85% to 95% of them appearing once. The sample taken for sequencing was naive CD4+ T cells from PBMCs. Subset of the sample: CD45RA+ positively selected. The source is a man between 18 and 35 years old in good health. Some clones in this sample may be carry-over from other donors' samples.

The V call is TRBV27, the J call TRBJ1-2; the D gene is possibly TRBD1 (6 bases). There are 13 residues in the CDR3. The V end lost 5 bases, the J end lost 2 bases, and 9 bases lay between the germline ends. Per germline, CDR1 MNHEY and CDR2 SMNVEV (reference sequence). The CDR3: CASSGQNNYGYTF. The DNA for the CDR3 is TGTGCCAGCAGTGGACAGAACAACTATGGCTACACCTTC.

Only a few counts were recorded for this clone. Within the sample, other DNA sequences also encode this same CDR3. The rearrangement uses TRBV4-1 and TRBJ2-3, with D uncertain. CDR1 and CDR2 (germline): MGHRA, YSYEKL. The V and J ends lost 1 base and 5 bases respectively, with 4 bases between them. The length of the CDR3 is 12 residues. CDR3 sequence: CASSQVGDTQYF. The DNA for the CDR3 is TGCGCCAGCAGCCAAGTAGGAGATACGCAGTATTTT.

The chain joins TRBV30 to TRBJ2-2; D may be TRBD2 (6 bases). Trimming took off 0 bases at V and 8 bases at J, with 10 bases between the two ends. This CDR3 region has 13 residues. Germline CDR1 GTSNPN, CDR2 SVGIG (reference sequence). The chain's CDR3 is CAWSVRGRGELFF. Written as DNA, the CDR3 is TGTGCCTGGAGTGTACGGGGGAGGGGGGAGCTGTTTTTT.

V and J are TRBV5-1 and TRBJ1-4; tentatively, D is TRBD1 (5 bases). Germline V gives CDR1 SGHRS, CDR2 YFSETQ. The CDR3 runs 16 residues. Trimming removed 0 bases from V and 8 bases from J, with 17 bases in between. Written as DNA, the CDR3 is TGCGCCAGCAGCTTGGGAGACTCCAGGGTTGGGGAAAAACTGTTTTTT. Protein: CASSLGDSRVGEKLFF. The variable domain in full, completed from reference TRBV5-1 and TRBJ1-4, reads KAGVTQTPRYLIKTRGQQVTLSCSPISGHRSVSWYQQTPGQGLQFLFEYFSETQRNKGNFPGRFSGRQFSNSRSEMNVSTLELGDSALYLCASSLGDSRVGEKLFFGSGTQLSVL.

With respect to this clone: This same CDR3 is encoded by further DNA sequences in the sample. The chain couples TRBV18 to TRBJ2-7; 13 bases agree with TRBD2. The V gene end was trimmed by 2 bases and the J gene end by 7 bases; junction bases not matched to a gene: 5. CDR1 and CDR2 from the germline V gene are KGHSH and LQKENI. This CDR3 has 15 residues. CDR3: CASSPASLAGGEQYF. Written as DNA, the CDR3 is TGTGCCAGCTCACCAGCTTCACTAGCGGGAGGGGAGCAGTACTTC.

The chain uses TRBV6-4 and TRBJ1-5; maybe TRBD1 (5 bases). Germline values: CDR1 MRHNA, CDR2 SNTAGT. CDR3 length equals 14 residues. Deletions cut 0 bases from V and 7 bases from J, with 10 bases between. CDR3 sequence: CASSDSSGTQPQHF. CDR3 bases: TGTGCCAGCAGTGACTCTTCCGGGACCCAGCCCCAGCATTTT.

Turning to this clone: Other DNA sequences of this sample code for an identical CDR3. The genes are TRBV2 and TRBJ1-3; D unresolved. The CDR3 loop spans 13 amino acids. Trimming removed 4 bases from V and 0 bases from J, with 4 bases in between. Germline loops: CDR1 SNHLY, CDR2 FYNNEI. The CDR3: CASSGSSGNTIYF. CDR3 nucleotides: TGTGCCAGCAGTGGTTCCTCTGGAAACACCATATATTTT.

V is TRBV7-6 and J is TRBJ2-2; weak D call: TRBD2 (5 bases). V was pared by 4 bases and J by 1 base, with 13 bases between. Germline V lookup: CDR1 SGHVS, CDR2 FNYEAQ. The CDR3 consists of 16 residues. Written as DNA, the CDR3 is TGTGCCAGCAGCTCCCGTGAGGGCCTGAACACCGGGGAGCTGTTTTTT. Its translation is CASSSREGLNTGELFF.